The T cell receptor beta chain under discussion was sequenced for a study of identical twins. TCRdb used MiXCR to reprocess the 5' RACE reads, holding one entry per CDR3 protein. Of under 900,000 distinct CDR3 sequences in the sample, around a sixth were seen once. As concerns this clonotype: What it recognizes is unknown.

Study-level results: Out-of-frame alpha sequences shared between twins exhibited an excess of low generation probability.

These data also formed part of another study, on T cells expressing NK-cell markers. As that report states: Source material for TCR beta repertoires consisted of sorted CD3+CD56+NKG2C+, CD3+CD56+NKG2C- and CD3+CD56-NKG2C+ T cells.

This TCR derives from a woman in her late teens or twenties in good health. Input material: PBMCs.

CDR3 loop: CASSWGTRTAYEQYF. The CDR3 DNA follows: TGTGCCAGCAGCTGGGGGACTAGAACGGCCTACGAGCAGTACTTC. This sequence joins TRBV5-6 and TRBJ2-7, with 8 bases matching TRBD2. The V gene's germline CDR1 is SGHDT and CDR2 YYEEEE. This CDR3 region has 15 residues. The junction had 7 bases not matched to a gene; V was cut back by 3 bases and J by 2 bases.